The 15 T cell receptor beta chains below all came from one sample that was sequenced in a study of CD8 T cells in ankylosing spondylitis. TCRdb fed the 5' RACE reads into MiXCR, producing one record per CDR3 protein. The sample lists 24,000 or so distinct CDR3 sequences, over 10% occurring once. Input material: blood. The receptors here all came from a male donor with ankylosing spondylitis or in good health (not recorded which).

The table lists this clonotype with many counts. This chain links TRBV7-3 with TRBJ2-3, with D perhaps matching TRBD2 (7 bases). This CDR3 has 16 residues. Trimming took 1 base from V and 2 from J, leaving 13 bases between them. Germline V CDR1 and CDR2: SGHTA, FQGTGA. The CDR3 region is CASSLRTGGFTDTQYF. Written as DNA, the CDR3 is TGTGCCAGCAGCTTAAGAACGGGGGGCTTCACAGATACGCAGTATTTT. The entire variable domain, with the rest obtained from reference TRBV7-3 and TRBJ2-3, is as follows: GAGVSQTPSNKVTEKGKYVELRCDPISGHTALYWYRQSLGQGPEFLIYFQGTGAADDSGLPNDRFFAVRPEGSVSTLKIQRTERGDSAVYLCASSLRTGGFTDTQYFGPGTRLTVL.

This clonotype was observed a few times. The V and J genes are TRBV3-1 and TRBJ1-4, with D possibly matching TRBD1 (5 bases). The CDR3 extends over 16 amino acids. Trimming stripped 0 bases from V and 7 bases from J, with 15 bases between. The germline gives CDR1 LGHDT, CDR2 YNNKEL (reference sequence). CDR3 sequence (DNA): TGTGCCAGCAGCCAAGATGTGGGACCAGGGAGTGAAAAACTGTTTTTT. This codes for CASSQDVGPGSEKLFF. Full variable domain (rest looked up from reference TRBV3-1 and TRBJ1-4): DTAVSQTPKYLVTQMGNDKSIKCEQNLGHDTMYWYKQDSKKFLKIMFSYNNKELIINETVPNRFSPKSPDKAHLNLHINSLELGDSAVYFCASSQDVGPGSEKLFFGSGTQLSVL.

This clonotype was counted a few times. The chain is built from TRBV19 and TRBJ2-3; D is uncertain. V gave up 2 bases and J gave up 2 bases, with 8 bases separating them. Germline CDR1 is LNHDA and CDR2 is SQIVND (reference sequence). The CDR3 length is 14 residues. The CDR3 region is CASSIRRPTDTQYF. The DNA of the CDR3 is TGTGCCAGTAGTATACGGCGTCCCACAGATACGCAGTATTTT.

In its sample, this clonotype was seen a few times. The chain uses TRBV20-1 and TRBJ2-5, with unresolved D. Per germline, CDR1 DFQATT and CDR2 SNEGSKA (reference sequence). Deletions cut 0 bases from V and 5 bases from J, with 4 bases between. CDR3 length equals 11 residues. The CDR3 DNA reads as TGCAGTGCTAGAGATCAGGAGACCCAGTACTTC. Encoded protein: CSARDQETQYF.

This clonotype has only a few counts. V usage is TRBV7-9 and J usage is TRBJ2-1, with a possible D match to TRBD2 (5 bases). Germline V gene sequence: CDR1 SEHNR, CDR2 FQNEAQ (reference sequence). The CDR3 covers 13 residues. Trimming shortened V by 1 base and J by 7 bases, and 8 bases separated the two germline ends. CDR3 in DNA: TGTGCCAGCAGCTTAGGAGGGATGAATGAGCAGTTCTTC. Protein product: CASSLGGMNEQFF. Together with reference TRBV7-9 and TRBJ2-1, the CDR3 gives the full variable domain: DTGVSQNPRHKITKRGQNVTFRCDPISEHNRLYWYRQTLGQGPEFLTYFQNEAQLEKSRLLSDRFSAERPKGSFSTLEIQRTEQGDSAMYLCASSLGGMNEQFFGPGTRLTVL.

This clonotype appeared a few times. The chain couples TRBV6-2 or TRBV6-3 to TRBJ1-1; the D is unclear. This CDR3 region has 12 residues. CDR1 and CDR2 (germline): MNHEY, SVGEGT. Trimming pared 2 bases from V and 0 bases from J, leaving 1 base between. The CDR3 reads CASSYVNTEAFF. CDR3 bases: TGTGCCAGCAGTTACGTGAACACTGAAGCTTTCTTT.

There are many counts of this clonotype. This chain joins TRBV7-3 and TRBJ2-1; no reliable D call. V lost 5 bases, J lost 10 bases, and 12 bases lay in between. CDR3 size: 12 residues. The germline V gene encodes CDR1 SGHTA and CDR2 FQGTGA. The CDR3 loop reads CASSPHLGEQFF. The DNA of the CDR3 is TGTGCCAGCAGCCCACATTTGGGGGAGCAGTTCTTC.

The chain carries TRBV20-1 and TRBJ2-2; D is perhaps TRBD1 (5 bases). Germline CDR1 DFQATT, CDR2 SNEGSKA (reference sequence). The CDR3 totals 15 residues. The germline V and J ends were trimmed by 4 bases and 4 bases, with 16 bases remaining between them. CDR3: CSANRQGRGTGELFF. CDR3 DNA sequence: TGCAGTGCTAATCGGCAGGGCCGAGGCACCGGGGAGCTGTTTTTT.

This chain connects TRBV5-1 to TRBJ1-1; tentatively, D is TRBD1 (5 bases). The V end was cut by 0 bases, the J end by 4 bases, with 10 bases between. Germline CDR1 and CDR2: SGHRS and YFSETQ. This CDR3 comprises 14 residues. Here the CDR3 DNA reads TGCGCCAGCAGCTTGGTTCCAGGGACCACTGAAGCTTTCTTT. It is translated as CASSLVPGTTEAFF.

This clonotype occurred a few times. This chain links TRBV21-1 with TRBJ2-5; the table's D gene call, TRBD1, was not cross checked with the DNA. TRBV21-1 corresponds to a pseudogene. CDR3 length: 12 amino acids. The CDR3 DNA is TGTGCCAGCGGCGGACAGGACCCCCTTTGGGACTTC. Translating gives CASGGQDPLWDF.

This clonotype has at least ten counts. The chain links TRBV20-1 to TRBJ2-5; TRBD2 might be the D (6 bases). V lost 3 bases and J lost 7, with 21 bases in between. This CDR3 has 15 amino acids. Germline values: CDR1 DFQATT, CDR2 SNEGSKA (reference sequence). The CDR3, as DNA: TGCAGTGCTAGTTTTGGCGGGATGGATTTTGTGACCCAGTACTTC. Translating it yields CSASFGGMDFVTQYF.

At least ten counts were recorded for this clonotype. CDR3 DNA: TGCGCCAGCAGCTGGCGGTCCCCTGACAGGGGGCTTAATGAGCAGTTCTTC. Translation: CASSWRSPDRGLNEQFF. The chain carries TRBV5-1 and TRBJ2-1; 10 bases match TRBD1. Germline values: CDR1 SGHRS, CDR2 YFSETQ. There are 17 residues in the CDR3. V lost 3 bases, J lost 7 bases, and 13 bases stayed unmatched.

The table lists this clonotype with many counts. V usage is TRBV5-1 and J usage is TRBJ2-3; no clear D gene. Trimming took off 0 bases at V and 0 bases at J, with 5 bases between the two ends. The CDR3 has 14 residues. The germline V gene encodes CDR1 SGHRS and CDR2 YFSETQ. The CDR3 bases are TGCGCCAGCAGCTTGGGACAAAGCACAGATACGCAGTATTTT. Protein sequence: CASSLGQSTDTQYF.

The sample holds many counts of this clonotype. The V call is TRBV12-3 or TRBV12-4, the J call TRBJ1-5, with D perhaps TRBD1 (5 bases). This CDR3 comprises 15 residues. V lost 4 bases, J lost 4 bases, and 14 bases lay in between. This CDR3 reads CASSSGGGFNQPQHF. The CDR3 nucleotides are TGTGCCAGCAGTTCCGGGGGGGGGTTTAATCAGCCCCAGCATTTT.

This clonotype was observed at least ten times. This chain connects TRBV5-1 to TRBJ2-1; unclear D gene. Trimming left V 1 base short and J 5 bases short, with 13 bases between. This CDR3 region has 15 residues. In germline, CDR1 is SGHRS, CDR2 YFSETQ. CDR3 sequence: CASSLNPREDNEQFF. The CDR3 region has the DNA TGCGCCAGCAGCTTGAATCCGAGAGAAGACAATGAGCAGTTCTTC. Full variable domain (missing parts from reference TRBV5-1 and TRBJ2-1): KAGVTQTPRYLIKTRGQQVTLSCSPISGHRSVSWYQQTPGQGLQFLFEYFSETQRNKGNFPGRFSGRQFSNSRSEMNVSTLELGDSALYLCASSLNPREDNEQFFGPGTRLTVL.